A selection of T cell receptor beta chains follows, all from one sample in a study of beta chain features in type 1 diabetes. Sequenced by immunoSEQ multiplex PCR; TCRdb stores in-frame clones only, minus some. The table has over 600,000 clones, under 15% seen once; the top ten hold around 0.12%. Sequencing was carried out using naive CD4+ T cells from blood. These receptors were collected from a man younger than 45 with type 1 diabetes. Both conserved end residues are part of each CDR3. D genes are given only for firm matches. Rows may omit the clone size; those that give it use once, few, many or a size class.

D	V	size	J	DNA	CDR3
-	TRBV10-3	few	TRBJ2-7	TGTGCCATCAGTCCCGGGATGGCGGCCTACGAGCAGTACTTC	CAISPGMAAYEQYF
TRBD1	TRBV7-9	-	TRBJ1-1	TGTGCCAGCAGCTCAGGGACAGTCATGAACACTGAAGCTTTCTTT	CASSSGTVMNTEAFF
-	TRBV6-5	-	TRBJ2-1	TGTGCCAGCAGCCCGTGGGGCCGATCCTACAATGAGCAGTTCTTC	CASSPWGRSYNEQFF
TRBD2	TRBV9	-	TRBJ2-5	TGTGCCAGCAGCGTTGCGGGGGGGCGGCAAGAGACCCAGTACTTC	CASSVAGGRQETQYF
TRBD1	TRBV7-2	few	TRBJ2-7	TGTGCCAGCAGCTTATCTGGACAGGGCTTCCCCTACGAGCAGTACTTC	CASSLSGQGFPYEQYF
TRBD1	TRBV27	few	TRBJ2-5	TGTGCCAGCAGTTTAACAGGGGCTGGAGAGACCCAGTACTTC	CASSLTGAGETQYF
TRBD1	TRBV9	few	TRBJ2-5	TGTGCCAGCAGCATCCGGGACAGGGCCCTCCAAGAGACCCAGTACTTC	CASSIRDRALQETQYF
-	TRBV4-2	-	TRBJ1-5	TGTGCCAGCAGCAGTTTGTCAGATAGCAATCAGCCCCAGCATTTT	CASSSLSDSNQPQHF
-	TRBV7-2	few	TRBJ2-5	TGTGCCAGCACCCCTCGGGATGAGCAAGAGACCCAGTACTTC	CASTPRDEQETQYF
TRBD2	TRBV6-5	few	TRBJ2-5	TGTGCCAGCTCCCGGGCGGAAGGGGAGGGGACCCAGTACTTC	CASSRAEGEGTQYF
-	TRBV7-9	-	TRBJ2-7	TGTGCCAGCAGCTTAGTCTACGAGCAGTACTTC	CASSLVYEQYF
-	TRBV7-2	few	TRBJ2-2	TGTGCCAGCAGCCGTCCGCCGGGATTGACCGGGGAGCTGTTTTTT	CASSRPPGLTGELFF
-	TRBV4-3	few	TRBJ2-3	TGCGCCAGCAGCCAAGATACCCCACCAGATACGCAGTATTTT	CASSQDTPPDTQYF
-	TRBV6-5	few	TRBJ2-6	TGTGCCAGCAGCCCAGGGGGGGCCAACGTCCTGACTTTC	CASSPGGANVLTF
-	TRBV29-1	-	TRBJ2-3	TGCAGCGACTTCCCGCAGGGGGGGAGTTCCACAGATACGCAGTATTTT	CSDFPQGGSSTDTQYF
-	TRBV30	-	TRBJ1-4	TGTGCCTGGAGGGAGTCCCTGGGACAACTGTTTTTT	CAWRESLGQLFF
-	TRBV2	once	TRBJ1-2	TGTGCCAGCGTCCGGGACACCGCTAACTATGGCTACACCTTC	CASVRDTANYGYTF
TRBD2	TRBV7-3	-	TRBJ2-6	TGTGCCAGCAGCCCCCGGAGCGGGGGGTACTCTGGGGCCAACGTCCTGACTTTC	CASSPRSGGYSGANVLTF
-	TRBV27	-	TRBJ2-7	TGTGCCAGCAGTTTGGGCGGGCTTGCGACCTACGAGCAGTACTTC	CASSLGGLATYEQYF
-	TRBV29-1	-	TRBJ2-3	TGCAGCGTTGTTGGCGGAGTTGCAGATACGCAGTATTTT	CSVVGGVADTQYF
-	TRBV28	few	TRBJ1-5	TGTGCCACCGAAATTAGGTTGCAGCCCCAGCATTTT	CATEIRLQPQHF
-	TRBV7-9	-	TRBJ1-2	TGTGCCAGCAGCTTAGGTCCAATCCAATATGGCTACACCTTC	CASSLGPIQYGYTF
TRBD2	TRBV7-3	few	TRBJ2-3	TGTGCCAGCAGCAGCGGGGGGCCAGATACGCAGTATTTT	CASSSGGPDTQYF
-	TRBV14	many	TRBJ2-7	TGTGCCAGCAGCCCCCGCCAGGGCCTAGGAGAGCAGTACTTC	CASSPRQGLGEQYF
-	TRBV5-4	few	TRBJ2-1	TGTGCCAGCAGCTTGGGAGACAGGTACAATGAGCAGTTCTTC	CASSLGDRYNEQFF
TRBD1	TRBV28	-	TRBJ1-1	TGTGCCAGCAGTCCCCAATTGGGACAGGGGAGCACTGAAGCTTTCTTT	CASSPQLGQGSTEAFF
-	TRBV11-2	few	TRBJ2-3	TGTGCCAGCAGCTTTACAGATACGCAGTATTTT	CASSFTDTQYF
-	TRBV6-5	few	TRBJ2-5	TGTGCCAGCAGTTACGGGGAGTTGAAGGGAGAGACCCAGTACTTC	CASSYGELKGETQYF
-	TRBV19	-	TRBJ1-6	TGTGCCAGTAGTATAAGAGGCACCTATAATTCACCCCTCCACTTT	CASSIRGTYNSPLHF
-	TRBV7-2	-	TRBJ1-6	TGTGCCAGCAGCTTAGCGGGCGGGGGACCCTATAATTCACCCCTCCACTTT	CASSLAGGGPYNSPLHF
TRBD1	TRBV30	-	TRBJ1-3	TGTGCCTGGAGAGCAGGACAGGGGGTAGGAAACACCATATATTTT	CAWRAGQGVGNTIYF
-	TRBV7-8	-	TRBJ2-1	TGTGCCAGCAGTTACCCCCCGGGGAGCTCCTACAATGAGCAGTTCTTC	CASSYPPGSSYNEQFF
-	TRBV6-5	-	TRBJ2-5	TGTGCCAGCAGGAGACAGGCGATAAGGGAGACCCAGTACTTC	CASRRQAIRETQYF
-	TRBV12-5	few	TRBJ1-2	TGTGCTAGCGCTCTCAGGAACGGTGGCTACACCTTC	CASALRNGGYTF
TRBD2	TRBV4-1	-	TRBJ2-7	TGCGCCAGCAGCCACAGCAATTTAGCGGGGGAGACCTACGAGCAGTACTTC	CASSHSNLAGETYEQYF
-	TRBV7-9	few	TRBJ2-2	TGTGCCAGCAGCATTCCGAACACCGGGGAGCTGTTTTTT	CASSIPNTGELFF
-	TRBV18	few	TRBJ1-4	TGTGCCAGCTCACCATTCTCGGACGGAGTTAATGAGAAACTGTTTTTT	CASSPFSDGVNEKLFF
-	TRBV13	-	TRBJ2-3	TGTGCCAGCAGCTTAGTTCAGGGCAGCACAGATACGCAGTATTTT	CASSLVQGSTDTQYF
TRBD2	TRBV19	-	TRBJ2-1	TGTGCCAGTAGGTTCAGCGGGGGTACCTATGAGCAGTTCTTC	CASRFSGGTYEQFF
TRBD2	TRBV4-3	few	TRBJ2-1	TGCGCCAGCAGCCAAGGACTAGCGGGGGCCTACAATGAGCAGTTCTTC	CASSQGLAGAYNEQFF
TRBD1	TRBV9	few	TRBJ1-2	TGTGCCAGCAGCGTAGCACAGGGGAGGGGAGATGGCTACACCTTC	CASSVAQGRGDGYTF
TRBD1	TRBV25-1	-	TRBJ1-4	TGTGCCAGCAGCGGCGGGACAGGGGAGGAATGGACTAATGAAAAACTGTTTTTT	CASSGGTGEEWTNEKLFF